This T cell receptor beta chain was identified during a study of T cell changes during pregnancy in multiple sclerosis. TCRdb's copy holds only in-frame clones and misses some; the assay was immunoSEQ multiplex PCR. The sample yields approximately 110,000 clones, approximately 90% seen once. The germline gives CDR1 KGHSH, CDR2 LQKENI. The CDR3 consists of 14 residues. The V segment lost 4 bases and the J segment 4 bases; nucleotides outside the gene matches: 7. The rearrangement uses TRBV18 and TRBJ2-7, with 7 bases matching TRBD1. The receptor comes from a female donor with multiple sclerosis, enrolled in a pregnancy study. The sequencing used peripheral blood, collected in the third trimester of pregnancy. CDR3 coding DNA: TGTGCCAGCTCACTCGGACAGGTTGAGTACGAGCAGTACTTC. Translation: CASSLGQVEYEQYF.